One and the same sample provided the 18 T cell receptor beta chains below, sequenced in a study of blood T cell repertoires in COVID-19. Profiled with immunoSEQ multiplex PCR; TCRdb holds only in-frame clones, not every one. Altogether approximately 42,000 clones are present, roughly 68% being singletons, with the ten largest covering around 60%. Material for sequencing was peripheral blood. The receptors here all came from an older man with acute or convalescent COVID-19.

The chain is built from TRBV7-2 and TRBJ2-5; TRBD2 aligns across 10 bases. CDR3 length equals 16 residues. Germline assignment: CDR1 SGHTA and CDR2 FQGNSA. V lost 1 base, J lost 7 bases, and 9 bases stayed unmatched. In DNA form, the CDR3 reads TGTGCCAGCAGCTTAGGGGGAGCGGGAGGGCAGGGGACCCAGTACTTC. This codes for CASSLGGAGGQGTQYF.

This clone came up a few times. V and J are TRBV15 and TRBJ2-3, with 13 bases fitting TRBD2. Per the germline V gene, CDR1 is LNHNV and CDR2 is YYDKDF (reference sequence). Unmatched junction bases numbered 14, after V lost 0 bases and J lost 5 bases. CDR3 length: 20 amino acids. The CDR3 nucleotides read TGTGCCACCAGCAGAGATTCAACCAGGACTAGCGGGAGTTCAAAAGATACGCAGTATTTT. Protein product: CATSRDSTRTSGSSKDTQYF.

This chain links TRBV27 with TRBJ1-2, with 9 bases that match TRBD1. Germline assignment: CDR1 MNHEY and CDR2 SMNVEV (reference sequence). V lost 1 base, J lost 6 bases, and 12 bases stayed unmatched. The CDR3 runs to 17 residues. The CDR3 is CASSLLGTGTGQDGYTF. The CDR3 DNA sequence: TGTGCCAGCAGTTTATTGGGAACCGGGACAGGGCAGGATGGCTACACCTTC.

A few counts support this clone. CDR3 nucleotides: TGTGCCAGCAGTTACACGGGGACAGGGGGCGGTGAGCAGTACTTC. Translation: CASSYTGTGGGEQYF. The chain is built from TRBV6-6 and TRBJ2-7; 12 bases line up with TRBD1. The CDR3 consists of 15 residues. In germline, CDR1 is MNHNY, CDR2 SVGAGI (reference sequence). The trim removed 2 bases at V and 7 bases at J, leaving 6 bases unmatched.

The chain couples TRBV5-6 to TRBJ2-1; the match to TRBD1 covers 8 bases. After removal of 5 bases from V and 2 bases from J, the junction contained 6 bases not matched to a gene. CDR3 size: 15 residues. The germline gives CDR1 SGHDT, CDR2 YYEEEE. The CDR3 DNA follows: TGTGCCAGCAGTTCCCGGGACAGGACCTACAATGAGCAGTTCTTC. Translating it yields CASSSRDRTYNEQFF. Filled out from reference TRBV5-6 and TRBJ2-1, the complete variable domain reads DAGVTQSPTHLIKTRGQQVTLRCSPKSGHDTVSWYQQALGQGPQFIFQYYEEEERQRGNFPDRFSGHQFPNYSSELNVNALLLGDSALYLCASSSRDRTYNEQFFGPGTRLTVL.

The chain is built from TRBV6-6 and TRBJ1-6, with 7 bases fitting TRBD1. V dropped 10 bases and J dropped 5; count of bases not matched to a gene: 5. The CDR3 sequence is 13 residues long. Per the germline V gene, CDR1 is MNHNY and CDR2 is SVGAGI (reference sequence). This chain's CDR3 is CATTGTDNSPLHF. Here the CDR3 DNA reads TGTGCCACGACCGGGACAGATAATTCACCCCTCCACTTT.

The rearrangement links TRBV30 to TRBJ2-3; tentatively, D is TRBD2 (5 bases). The CDR3 runs to 12 residues. From germline, CDR1 is GTSNPN and CDR2 SVGIG (reference sequence). V was pared by 4 bases and J by 4 bases, with 9 bases between. The CDR3, as DNA: TGTGCCTGGACTAATAGCGCAGATACGCAGTATTTT. Protein product: CAWTNSADTQYF.

V usage is TRBV18 and J usage is TRBJ2-3; tentatively, D is TRBD2 (6 bases). This CDR3 has 15 amino acids. The germline CDR1 and CDR2 sequences are KGHSH and LQKENI. Trimming shortened V by 2 bases and J by 5 bases, and 14 bases separated the two germline ends. The CDR3 sequence is CASSPDGGTGDTQYF. The CDR3 DNA sequence: TGTGCCAGCTCACCAGACGGAGGGACTGGAGATACGCAGTATTTT.

With respect to this clone: Other nucleotide sequences from this sample produce the same CDR3. The chain joins TRBV19 to TRBJ2-2, with TRBD2 identical over 7 bases. CDR3 length equals 14 residues. The junction had 1 base not matched to a gene; V was cut back by 1 base and J by 5 bases. The germline CDR1 and CDR2 sequences are LNHDA and SQIVND (reference sequence). CDR3 sequence reads: CASSIGGGTGELFF. CDR3 DNA sequence: TGTGCCAGTAGTATAGGGGGGGGAACCGGGGAGCTGTTTTTT. The whole variable domain, filled in from reference TRBV19 and TRBJ2-2, reads DGGITQSPKYLFRKEGQNVTLSCEQNLNHDAMYWYRQDPGQGLRLIYYSQIVNDFQKGDIAEGYSVSREKKESFPLTVTSAQKNPTAFYLCASSIGGGTGELFFGEGSRLTVL.

The chain carries TRBV28 and TRBJ1-1; TRBD1 is a possible D gene (5 bases). The CDR3 sequence is 13 residues long. The ends were cut back, 7 bases at V and 1 base at J, with 10 bases in the middle. Germline CDR1 reads MDHEN; CDR2 reads SYDVKM. Here the CDR3 DNA reads TGTGCCAGCAAGGAGGGACGGAACACTGAAGCTTTCTTT. Encoded protein: CASKEGRNTEAFF.

The chain has TRBV28 and TRBJ2-1, with D possibly matching TRBD2 (5 bases). The CDR3 contains 14 residues. V was pared by 5 bases and J by 3 bases, with 11 bases between. Germline CDR1 is MDHEN and CDR2 is SYDVKM. CDR3 sequence (DNA): TGTGCCAGCAGTGAGAGCGGCTTCTACAATGAGCAGTTCTTC. Translating it yields CASSESGFYNEQFF. The full variable domain, its missing parts supplied by reference TRBV28 and TRBJ2-1, is DVKVTQSSRYLVKRTGEKVFLECVQDMDHENMFWYRQDPGLGLRLIYFSYDVKMKEKGDIPEGYSVSREKKERFSLILESASTNQTSMYLCASSESGFYNEQFFGPGTRLTVL.

This clone came up a few times. The rearrangement uses TRBV5-1 and TRBJ2-5; TRBD2 matches at 15 bases. Germline assignment: CDR1 SGHRS and CDR2 YFSETQ. The trim removed 4 bases at V and 4 bases at J, leaving 17 bases unmatched. The CDR3 extends over 20 amino acids. CDR3 nucleotides: TGCGCCAGCAGCAACGGACTAGCGGGAGGGCGAGTTCTCGTTAGAGAGACCCAGTACTTC. Translation gives CASSNGLAGGRVLVRETQYF.

The genes are TRBV6-6 and TRBJ1-4; D perhaps matches TRBD1 (6 bases). This CDR3 comprises 14 residues. V gave up 1 base and J gave up 7 bases, with 10 bases separating them. CDR1 is MNHNY and CDR2 is SVGAGI in the germline V gene (reference sequence). The chain's CDR3 is CASSYFGGTEKLFF. CDR3 DNA: TGTGCCAGCAGTTACTTTGGGGGCACTGAAAAACTGTTTTTT.

This chain connects TRBV18 to TRBJ1-2; D unresolved. The CDR3 loop spans 13 amino acids. V was trimmed by 4 bases and J by 8 bases, leaving 14 bases between them. Per the germline V gene, CDR1 is KGHSH and CDR2 is LQKENI. For the CDR3, the DNA is TGTGCCAGCTCACAGGCCGGTGAGGGAGGCTACACCTTC. Its protein product is CASSQAGEGGYTF. The full variable domain, with the rest looked up from reference TRBV18 and TRBJ1-2, is NAGVMQNPRHLVRRRGQEARLRCSPMKGHSHVYWYRQLPEEGLKFMVYLQKENIIDESGMPKERFSAEFPKEGPSILRIQQVVRGDSAAYFCASSQAGEGGYTFGSGTRLTVV.

The CDR3, as DNA: TGTGCCAGCTCCCCTAGGGGGCTTAGCTCCTACGAGCAGTACTTC. Its protein product is CASSPRGLSSYEQYF. The V and J genes are TRBV18 and TRBJ2-7; 7 nucleotides match TRBD1. The V gene's germline CDR1 is KGHSH and CDR2 LQKENI. V trimming: 6 bases; J trimming: 0 bases; junction bases outside the gene matches: 8. The CDR3 contains 15 residues.

This clone occurred a few times. This chain connects TRBV29-1 to TRBJ2-2, with 10 nucleotides matching TRBD2. CDR1 and CDR2 from the germline V gene are SQVTM and ANQGSEA. The CDR3 has 14 amino acids. Trimming at V came to 4 bases and at J to 5 bases, leaving 4 bases not matched to a gene. The CDR3 reads CSVASGSGTGELFF. In nucleotides, the CDR3 is TGCAGCGTTGCTAGCGGGAGCGGGACCGGGGAGCTGTTTTTT.

This clone was seen just once. The chain is built from TRBV19 and TRBJ1-1; the D is unclear. With 5 bases removed from V and 3 bases from J, the gap between germline ends came to 10 bases. This CDR3 has 13 amino acids. The germline CDR1 and CDR2 sequences are LNHDA and SQIVND (reference sequence). In DNA form, the CDR3 reads TGTGCCAGTAGTGTGGTCGCAGACACTGAAGCTTTCTTT. It yields the protein CASSVVADTEAFF.

The chain employs TRBV6-5 and TRBJ1-3; D remains unclear. The germline CDR1 and CDR2 sequences are MNHEY and SVGAGI. The CDR3 contains 15 residues. The ends were cut back, 0 bases at V and 0 bases at J, with 6 bases in the middle. CDR3 nucleotides: TGTGCCAGCAGTTACTCCTTGAGCTCTGGAAACACCATATATTTT. Translating gives CASSYSLSSGNTIYF.